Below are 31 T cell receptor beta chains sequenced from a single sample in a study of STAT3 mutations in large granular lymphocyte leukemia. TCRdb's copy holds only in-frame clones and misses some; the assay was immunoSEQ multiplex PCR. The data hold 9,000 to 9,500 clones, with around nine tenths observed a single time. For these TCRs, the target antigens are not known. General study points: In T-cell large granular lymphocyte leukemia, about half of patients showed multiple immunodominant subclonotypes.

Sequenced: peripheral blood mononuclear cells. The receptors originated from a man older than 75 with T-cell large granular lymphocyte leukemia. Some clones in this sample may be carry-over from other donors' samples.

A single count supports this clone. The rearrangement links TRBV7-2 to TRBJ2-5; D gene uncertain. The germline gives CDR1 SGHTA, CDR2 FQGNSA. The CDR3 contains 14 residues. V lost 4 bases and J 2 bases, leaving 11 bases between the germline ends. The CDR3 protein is CASSSRQGQETQYF. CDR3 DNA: TGTGCCAGCAGCTCTAGGCAAGGGCAAGAGACCCAGTACTTC.

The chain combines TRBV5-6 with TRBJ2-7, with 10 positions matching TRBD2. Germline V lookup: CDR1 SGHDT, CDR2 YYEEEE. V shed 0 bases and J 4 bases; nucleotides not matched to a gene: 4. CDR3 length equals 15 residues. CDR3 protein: CASSLGLAGAYEQYF. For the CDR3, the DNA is TGTGCCAGCAGCTTGGGTCTAGCGGGGGCTTACGAGCAGTACTTC.

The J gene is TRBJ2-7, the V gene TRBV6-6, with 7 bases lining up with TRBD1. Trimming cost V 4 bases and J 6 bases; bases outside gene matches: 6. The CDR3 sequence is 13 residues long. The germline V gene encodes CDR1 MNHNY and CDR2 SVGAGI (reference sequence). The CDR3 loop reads CASSSDRVGEQYF. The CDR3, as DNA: TGTGCCAGCAGTTCCGACAGGGTCGGCGAGCAGTACTTC.

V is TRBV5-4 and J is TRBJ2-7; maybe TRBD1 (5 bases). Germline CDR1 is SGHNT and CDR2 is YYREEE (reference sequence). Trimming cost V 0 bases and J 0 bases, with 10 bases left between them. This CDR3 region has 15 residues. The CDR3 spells CASSLVQGFSYEQYF. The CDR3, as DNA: TGTGCCAGCAGCTTGGTCCAGGGCTTCTCCTACGAGCAGTACTTC.

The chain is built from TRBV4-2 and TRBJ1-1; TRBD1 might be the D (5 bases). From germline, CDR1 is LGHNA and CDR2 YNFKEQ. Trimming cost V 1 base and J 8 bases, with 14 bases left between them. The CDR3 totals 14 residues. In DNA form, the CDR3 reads TGTGCCAGCAGCCAAGTTGGGGGGACGACAGAAGCTTTCTTT. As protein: CASSQVGGTTEAFF.

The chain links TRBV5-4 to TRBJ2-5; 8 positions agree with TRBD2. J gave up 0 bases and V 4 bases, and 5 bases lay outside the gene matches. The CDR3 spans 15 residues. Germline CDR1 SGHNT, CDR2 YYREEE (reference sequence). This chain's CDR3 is CASSPAGGDQETQYF. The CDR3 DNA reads TGTGCCAGCAGCCCGGCCGGGGGGGACCAAGAGACCCAGTACTTC.

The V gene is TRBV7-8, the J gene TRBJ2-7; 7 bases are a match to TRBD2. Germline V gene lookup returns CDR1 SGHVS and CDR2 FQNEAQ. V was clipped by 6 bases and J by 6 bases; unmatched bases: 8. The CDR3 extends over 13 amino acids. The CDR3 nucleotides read TGTGCCAGCAGGCCCCGGGGGGTAGGCGAGCAGTACTTC. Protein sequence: CASRPRGVGEQYF.

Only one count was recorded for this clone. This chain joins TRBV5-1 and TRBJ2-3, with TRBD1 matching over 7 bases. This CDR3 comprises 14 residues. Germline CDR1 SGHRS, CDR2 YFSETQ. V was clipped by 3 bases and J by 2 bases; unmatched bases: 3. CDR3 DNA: TGCGCCAGCAGCTCTGGGACAGTCACAGATACGCAGTATTTT. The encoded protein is CASSSGTVTDTQYF.

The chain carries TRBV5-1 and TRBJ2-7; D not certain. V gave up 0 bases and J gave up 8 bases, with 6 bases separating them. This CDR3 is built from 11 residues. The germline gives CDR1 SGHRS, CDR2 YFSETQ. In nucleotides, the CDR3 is TGCGCCAGCAGCTTGGAAGGACAGCAGTACTTC. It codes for CASSLEGQQYF.

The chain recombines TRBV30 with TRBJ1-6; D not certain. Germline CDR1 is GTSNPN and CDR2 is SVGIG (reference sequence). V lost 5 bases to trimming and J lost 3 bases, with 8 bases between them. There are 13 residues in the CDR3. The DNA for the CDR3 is TGTGCCTGGTCAGACAACTATAATTCACCCCTCCACTTT. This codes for CAWSDNYNSPLHF. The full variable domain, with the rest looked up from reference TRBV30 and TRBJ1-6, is SQTIHQWPATLVQPVGSPLSLECTVEGTSNPNLYWYRQAAGRGLQLLFYSVGIGQISSEVPQNLSASRPQDRQFILSSKKLLLSDSGFYLCAWSDNYNSPLHFGNGTRLTVT.

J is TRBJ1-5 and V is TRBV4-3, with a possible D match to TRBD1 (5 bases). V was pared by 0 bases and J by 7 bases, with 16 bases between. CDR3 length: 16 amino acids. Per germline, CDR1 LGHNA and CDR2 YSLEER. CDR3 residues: CASSQDSRALGQPQHF. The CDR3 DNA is TGCGCCAGCAGCCAAGATAGCAGGGCCCTGGGCCAGCCCCAGCATTTT.

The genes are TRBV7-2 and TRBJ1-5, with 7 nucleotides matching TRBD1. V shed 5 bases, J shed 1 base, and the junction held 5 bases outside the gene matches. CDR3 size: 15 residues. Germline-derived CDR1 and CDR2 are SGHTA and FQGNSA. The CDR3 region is CASSPTGASNQPQHF. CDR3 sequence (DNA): TGTGCCAGCAGCCCTACAGGGGCCAGCAATCAGCCCCAGCATTTT.

CDR3 nucleotide sequence: TGTGCCAGCAGCTTCCCCCAAAATAGGAACACTGAAGCTTTCTTT. This gives the protein CASSFPQNRNTEAFF. The rearrangement joins TRBV5-4 to TRBJ1-1; D gene ambiguous. The germline V gene has CDR1 SGHNT and CDR2 YYREEE (reference sequence). The V end lost 2 bases, the J end lost 1 base, and 12 bases lay between the germline ends. The CDR3 is 15 amino acids. Looking up the rest from reference TRBV5-4 and TRBJ1-1 gives the full variable domain: ETGVTQSPTHLIKTRGQQVTLRCSSQSGHNTVSWYQQALGQGPQFIFQYYREEENGRGNFPPRFSGLQFPNYSSELNVNALELDDSALYLCASSFPQNRNTEAFFGQGTRLTVV.

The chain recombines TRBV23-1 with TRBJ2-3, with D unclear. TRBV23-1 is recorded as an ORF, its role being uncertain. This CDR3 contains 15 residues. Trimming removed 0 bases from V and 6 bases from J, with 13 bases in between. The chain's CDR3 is CASSQSRQSLDTQYF. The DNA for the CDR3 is TGCGCCAGCAGTCAATCGAGGCAGTCTCTGGATACGCAGTATTTT.

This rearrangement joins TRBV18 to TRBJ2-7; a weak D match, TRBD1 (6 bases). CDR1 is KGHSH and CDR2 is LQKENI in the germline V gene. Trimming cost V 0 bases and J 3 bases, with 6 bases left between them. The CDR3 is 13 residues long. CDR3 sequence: CASSPPGHYEQYF. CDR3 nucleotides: TGTGCCAGCTCACCACCGGGACACTACGAGCAGTACTTC.

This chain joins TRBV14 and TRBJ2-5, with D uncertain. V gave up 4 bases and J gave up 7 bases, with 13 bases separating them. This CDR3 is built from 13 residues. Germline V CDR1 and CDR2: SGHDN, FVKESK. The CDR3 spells CASSPPPPGTQYF. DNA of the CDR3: TGTGCCAGCAGCCCCCCGCCCCCAGGGACCCAGTACTTC.

The CDR3 region is CASSTTNGGRYEQYF. The CDR3 DNA reads as TGTGCCAGCAGCACAACGAACGGCGGTCGGTACGAGCAGTACTTC. The chain uses TRBV6-1 and TRBJ2-7, with D uncertain. Trimming cost V 6 bases and J 4 bases, with 19 bases left between them. Germline loops: CDR1 MNHNS, CDR2 SASEGT. The CDR3 is 15 amino acids.

CDR3 nucleotides: TGTGCCAGCAGCCGGGACAGGGGTGGGGCCAACGTCCTGACTTTC. It specifies CASSRDRGGANVLTF. V gene TRBV7-2 combines with J gene TRBJ2-6; 10 bases fit TRBD1. The CDR3 spans 15 residues. Germline V gene data show CDR1 as SGHTA and CDR2 as FQGNSA. The V and J ends lost 5 bases and 3 bases, in that order; junction bases with no gene match: 1.

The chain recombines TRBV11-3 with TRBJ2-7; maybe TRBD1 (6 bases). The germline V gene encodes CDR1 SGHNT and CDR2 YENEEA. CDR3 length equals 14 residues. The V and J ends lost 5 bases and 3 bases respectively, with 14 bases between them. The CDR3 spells CASSRGQIGYEQYF. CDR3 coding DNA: TGTGCCAGCAGCCGCGGACAGATAGGCTACGAGCAGTACTTC.

Written as DNA, the CDR3 is TGTGCCAGCAGCTTGGCCGGGGACAATCAGCCCCAGCATTTT. It specifies CASSLAGDNQPQHF. V usage is TRBV5-5 and J usage is TRBJ1-5; D not certain. CDR3 length: 14 amino acids. V was trimmed by 0 bases and J by 3 bases, leaving 7 bases between them. Germline V gene sequence: CDR1 SGHKS, CDR2 YYEKEE (reference sequence).

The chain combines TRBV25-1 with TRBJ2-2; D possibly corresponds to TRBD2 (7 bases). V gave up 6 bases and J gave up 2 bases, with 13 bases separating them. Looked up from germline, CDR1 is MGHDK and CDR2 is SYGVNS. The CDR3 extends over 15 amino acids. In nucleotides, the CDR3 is TGTGCCAGCAGGATAGGGGGGGGAAACACCGGGGAGCTGTTTTTT. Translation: CASRIGGGNTGELFF.

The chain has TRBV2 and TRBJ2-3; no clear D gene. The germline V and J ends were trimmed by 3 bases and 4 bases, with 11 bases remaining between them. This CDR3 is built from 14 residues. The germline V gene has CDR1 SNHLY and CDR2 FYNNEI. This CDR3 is CASSDRNGPDTQYF. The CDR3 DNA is TGTGCCAGCAGTGACAGAAACGGCCCAGATACGCAGTATTTT.

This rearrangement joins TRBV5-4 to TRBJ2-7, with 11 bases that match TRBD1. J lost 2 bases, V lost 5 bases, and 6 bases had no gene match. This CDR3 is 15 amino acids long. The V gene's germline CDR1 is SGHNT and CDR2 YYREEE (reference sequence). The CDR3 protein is CASSTGTGGPYEQYF. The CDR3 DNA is TGTGCCAGCAGTACCGGGACAGGGGGACCCTACGAGCAGTACTTC.

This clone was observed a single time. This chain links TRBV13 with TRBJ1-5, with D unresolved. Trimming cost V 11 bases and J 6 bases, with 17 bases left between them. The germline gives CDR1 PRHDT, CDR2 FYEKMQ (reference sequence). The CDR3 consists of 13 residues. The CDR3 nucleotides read TGTGCCTCCCGTATAGGCCTAGGTCAGCCCCAGCATTTT. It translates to CASRIGLGQPQHF.

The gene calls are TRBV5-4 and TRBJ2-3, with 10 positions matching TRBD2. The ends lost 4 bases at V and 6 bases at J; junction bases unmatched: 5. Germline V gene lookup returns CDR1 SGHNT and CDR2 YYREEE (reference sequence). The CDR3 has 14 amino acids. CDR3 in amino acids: CASSPSGGGDTQYF. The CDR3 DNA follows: TGTGCCAGCAGCCCTAGCGGGGGCGGGGATACGCAGTATTTT.

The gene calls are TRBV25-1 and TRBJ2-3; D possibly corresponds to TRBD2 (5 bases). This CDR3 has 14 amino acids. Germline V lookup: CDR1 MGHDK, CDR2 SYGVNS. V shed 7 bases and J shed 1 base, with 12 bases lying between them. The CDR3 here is CASNPGLGTDTQYF. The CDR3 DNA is TGTGCCAGCAATCCGGGATTGGGCACAGATACGCAGTATTTT.

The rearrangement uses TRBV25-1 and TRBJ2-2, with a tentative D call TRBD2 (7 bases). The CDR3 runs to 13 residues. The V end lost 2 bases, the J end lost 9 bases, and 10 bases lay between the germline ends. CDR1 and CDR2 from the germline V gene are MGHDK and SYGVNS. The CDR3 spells CASSEVGGRELFF. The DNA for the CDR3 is TGTGCCAGCAGTGAAGTCGGGGGGCGGGAGCTGTTTTTT.

For the CDR3, the DNA is TGTGCCAGCACCGATAAAGGGGCGGGGGCTGAACAGGGGTCCCCTGGGGCCAACGTCCTGACTTTC. Protein sequence: CASTDKGAGAEQGSPGANVLTF. V and J are TRBV9 and TRBJ2-6; either TRBD1 or TRBD2 may supply D (7 bases each). Trimming pared 6 bases from V and 2 bases from J, leaving 33 bases between. Germline V gene sequence: CDR1 SGDLS, CDR2 YYNGEE. The CDR3 loop spans 22 amino acids.

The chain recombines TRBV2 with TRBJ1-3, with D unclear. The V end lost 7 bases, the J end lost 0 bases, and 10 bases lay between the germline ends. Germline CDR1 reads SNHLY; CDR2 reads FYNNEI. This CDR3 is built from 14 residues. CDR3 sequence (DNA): TGTGCCAGCAAGGGCCCGGGCTCTGGAAACACCATATATTTT. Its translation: CASKGPGSGNTIYF.

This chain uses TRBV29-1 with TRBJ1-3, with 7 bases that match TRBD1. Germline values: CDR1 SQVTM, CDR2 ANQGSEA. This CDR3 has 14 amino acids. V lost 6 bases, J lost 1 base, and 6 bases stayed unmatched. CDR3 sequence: CSVQGERSGNTIYF. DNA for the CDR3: TGCAGCGTGCAGGGGGAACGTTCTGGAAACACCATATATTTT.

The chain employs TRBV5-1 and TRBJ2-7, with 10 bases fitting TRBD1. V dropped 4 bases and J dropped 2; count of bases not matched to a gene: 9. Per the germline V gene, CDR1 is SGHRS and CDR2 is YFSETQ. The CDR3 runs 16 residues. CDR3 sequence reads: CASSPNRGTGAYEQYF. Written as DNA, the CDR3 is TGCGCCAGCAGCCCTAATCGTGGGACAGGGGCCTACGAGCAGTACTTC.